The T cell receptor beta chain described here comes from a study of blood T cell repertoires in COVID-19. Turning to the study itself: T cells, B-cell-depleted T cells, or PBMCs provided the cDNA or gDNA that served as material.

CDR1 and CDR2 from the germline V gene are MGHDK and SYGVNS. With V trimmed by 5 bases and J by 5 bases, 4 bases remained unmatched. This CDR3 has 14 amino acids. Sequenced by immunoSEQ multiplex PCR; TCRdb stores in-frame clones only, minus some. In the table there are some 43,000 clones, about 80% of which are singletons. The origin of this receptor is a woman aged 55 to 70 with acute or convalescent COVID-19. The sequenced sample consisted of peripheral blood. The J gene is TRBJ2-3, the V gene TRBV25-1; 10 bases fit TRBD1. The CDR3 protein is CASSRTGGIDTQYF. In DNA form, the CDR3 reads TGTGCCAGCAGTCGGACAGGGGGGATAGATACGCAGTATTTT. The complete variable domain, with remaining parts taken from reference TRBV25-1 and TRBJ2-3, reads EADIYQTPRYLVIGTGKKITLECSQTMGHDKMYWYQQDPGMELHLIHYSYGVNSTEKGDLSSESTVSRIRTEHFPLTLESARPSHTSQYLCASSRTGGIDTQYFGPGTRLTVL.